The clone carrying this TCR beta chain was recorded a few times. Its antigen is unidentified. This sample is part of a study of regulatory T cells in long-lasting Graves disease. The authors built TCR beta libraries using iRepertoire HTBI primers and Arm-PCR of CDR3 regions. Using its own MiXCR run on the multiplex PCR reads, TCRdb lists one record per CDR3 protein. The top ten clones hold roughly a tenth of a sample with about 450,000 distinct CDR3 sequences, about 15% of them seen once. The study's findings and limits: Persistent patients shared more public clonotypes (approximately 2,900) than new patients (roughly 970).

Sample time point: newly diagnosed GD, antithyroid drugs for less than 3 months. PBMC RNA was the source of the TCR library. The guidelines of the American Thyroid Association were the basis for diagnosing Graves' disease. CDR3 length: 15 amino acids. Germline V CDR1 and CDR2: MNHEY, SMNVEV (reference sequence). V dropped 5 bases and J dropped 4 bases, with 14 bases sitting between them. These sequences were also reported in another study, on T cells in Graves' hyperthyroidism and ophthalmopathy.

The TCR sequence derives from a woman aged 25-40 years with Graves disease. Sequenced here: peripheral blood mononuclear cells (PBMCs), sampled at new diagnosis, from a patient treated with antithyroid drugs. V is TRBV27 and J is TRBJ1-4; weak D call: TRBD1 (5 bases). The CDR3 coding sequence is TGTGCCAGCAGTCCCCTGGGGGGGGGTAATGAAAAACTGTTTTTT. Translating it yields CASSPLGGGNEKLFF.